Presented here are 25 T cell receptor beta chains from one specimen sequenced in a study of blood T cells in healthy people across ages. A J-beta primer mix and a sample-barcoded 5' primer were used in a second PCR of roughly 7 to 12 cycles. MiXCR, run by TCRdb on the 5' RACE reads, gives a single entry per CDR3 protein. Here the sample spans over 1,500,000 distinct CDR3 sequences, about 50% being singletons. The source material was blood. All receptors come from a middle-aged woman in good health.

The rearrangement joins TRBV20-1 to TRBJ2-1, with TRBD2 matching 13 bases. CDR1 is DFQATT and CDR2 is SNEGSKA in the germline V gene (reference sequence). The CDR3 is 12 amino acids. For the CDR3, the DNA is TGCAGGGGACTAGCGGGGAACAATGAGCAGTTCTTC. Its protein product is CRGLAGNNEQFF.

The V gene is TRBV6-2 or TRBV6-3, the J gene TRBJ2-7, with TRBD1 matching over 11 bases. The ends lost 2 bases at V and 5 bases at J; junction bases unmatched: 5. CDR1 is MNHEY and CDR2 is SVGEGT in the germline V gene. CDR3 length: 15 amino acids. The CDR3 DNA follows: TGTGCCAGCAGTTACGGGGACAGGGGGGTCGACGAGCAGTACTTC. This gives the protein CASSYGDRGVDEQYF.

The V call is TRBV18, the J call TRBJ2-1; the match to TRBD1 covers 7 bases. The V gene end was trimmed by 1 base and the J gene end by 7 bases; junction bases not matched to a gene: 7. CDR3 length: 15 residues. Germline CDR1 KGHSH, CDR2 LQKENI. DNA of the CDR3: TGTGCCAGCTCACCACGGGGACAGAGGGTTAATGAGCAGTTCTTC. Protein: CASSPRGQRVNEQFF.

The chain links TRBV20-1 to TRBJ1-1; D is uncertain. The CDR3 contains 10 residues. Germline V gene data show CDR1 as DFQATT and CDR2 as SNEGSKA (reference sequence). Trimming took 4 bases from V and 9 from J, leaving 9 bases between them. CDR3 nucleotides: TGCAGTGCTAATTCGGGAAAAGCTTTCTTT. Translated: CSANSGKAFF.

The chain employs TRBV23-1 and TRBJ2-7; 7 bases are shared with TRBD1. The J call may be mistaken, given a closer DNA end match to TRBJ2-5. TRBV23-1 counts as an open reading frame of uncertain function. The CDR3 consists of 17 residues. The CDR3 bases are TGCGCCAGCAGTCAATCGAGTCCCACCACAGGGGTGGAGACCCAGTACTTC. Its translation: CASSQSSPTTGVETQYF.

V and J are TRBV20-1 and TRBJ2-1; 11 positions match TRBD2. CDR1 is DFQATT and CDR2 is SNEGSKA in the germline V gene (reference sequence). This CDR3 has 16 amino acids. Unmatched junction bases numbered 7, after V lost 2 bases and J lost 4 bases. The CDR3 spells CSARLLAGGSYNEQFF. CDR3 coding DNA: TGCAGTGCTAGACTTCTAGCGGGGGGATCGTACAATGAGCAGTTCTTC.

This clonotype has only a few counts. V usage is TRBV3-1 and J usage is TRBJ2-3, with D perhaps TRBD2 (6 bases). Germline assignment: CDR1 LGHDT and CDR2 YNNKEL (reference sequence). V lost 7 bases and J lost 0, with 14 bases in between. This CDR3 has 15 amino acids. Here the CDR3 DNA reads TGTGCCAGCACGTCTCATCGGGGGAGCACAGATACGCAGTATTTT. Its translation: CASTSHRGSTDTQYF.

The chain employs TRBV19 and TRBJ2-4; 8 bases match TRBD2. Germline lookup yields CDR1 LNHDA and CDR2 SQIVND (reference sequence). The CDR3 has 14 amino acids. V lost 6 bases, J lost 3 bases, and 4 bases stayed unmatched. The CDR3 spells CASSGGELKNIQYF. The CDR3 nucleotides are TGTGCCAGTAGCGGGGGGGAACTCAAAAACATTCAGTACTTC.

The chain combines TRBV27 with TRBJ2-4; D not resolved. Germline V lookup: CDR1 MNHEY, CDR2 SMNVEV (reference sequence). Deletions cut 4 bases from V and 3 bases from J, with 19 bases between. The CDR3 spans 17 residues. Here the CDR3 reads CASSSQIRTGGKNIQYF. The CDR3 DNA reads TGTGCCAGCAGTTCGCAGATTCGAACGGGCGGCAAAAACATTCAGTACTTC.

V usage is TRBV20-1 and J usage is TRBJ1-2, with D possibly matching TRBD1 (6 bases). The length of the CDR3 is 13 residues. The germline CDR1 and CDR2 sequences are DFQATT and SNEGSKA (reference sequence). The V and J ends lost 5 bases and 8 bases respectively, with 18 bases between them. This chain's CDR3 is CSAHIQGLRGYTF. The DNA for the CDR3 is TGCAGTGCTCACATCCAGGGGTTGCGGGGCTACACCTTC.

V usage is TRBV5-1 and J usage is TRBJ1-1; D ambiguous. Germline assignment: CDR1 SGHRS and CDR2 YFSETQ. Trimming pared 4 bases from V and 4 bases from J, leaving 20 bases between. The CDR3 spans 16 residues. The DNA of the CDR3 is TGCGCCAGCAGCATGAATTCATTCGATCCCTCCACTGAAGCTTTCTTT. This sequence encodes CASSMNSFDPSTEAFF.

The sample holds a few counts of this clonotype. This rearrangement joins TRBV5-1 to TRBJ2-7; no reliable D call. Trimming left V 4 bases short and J 0 bases short, with 11 bases between. In germline, CDR1 is SGHRS, CDR2 YFSETQ. The CDR3 totals 14 residues. The CDR3 here is CASSLDWTSYEQYF. The CDR3 nucleotides read TGCGCCAGCAGCCTCGACTGGACCTCCTACGAGCAGTACTTC.

The rearrangement uses TRBV25-1 and TRBJ2-5; either TRBD1 or TRBD2 may fit D (5 bases each). The J call is uncertain, as TRBJ2-7 better fits the DNA end. The length of the CDR3 is 14 residues. Germline loops: CDR1 MGHDK, CDR2 SYGVNS. The CDR3 loop is CASRPGTVNDEQYF. In DNA form, the CDR3 reads TGTGCCAGCAGACCCGGGACGGTGAATGACGAGCAGTACTTC.

The chain links TRBV7-2 to TRBJ2-1, with D perhaps matching TRBD1 or TRBD2 (6 bases each). The J call could be wrong; TRBJ2-7 is a better fit for the DNA end. The length of the CDR3 is 17 residues. Germline CDR1 and CDR2: SGHTA and FQGNSA. CDR3 sequence (DNA): TGTGCCAGCAGCTCCGCAAGGAGGGGGAGCTCCTACAATGGGCAGTACTTC. It codes for CASSSARRGSSYNGQYF.

The chain recombines TRBV27 with TRBJ2-7, with D perhaps TRBD2 (7 bases). The J call is in doubt because the DNA end fits TRBJ2-5 better. CDR1 and CDR2 (germline): MNHEY, SMNVEV (reference sequence). The CDR3 is 17 amino acids. Written as DNA, the CDR3 is TGTGCCAGCAGACGAAAGCACATGGGGGGGCCGTGGGAGACCCAGTACTTC. It yields the protein CASRRKHMGGPWETQYF.

This clonotype has just a few counts. This chain uses TRBV20-1 with TRBJ2-1; maybe TRBD2 (6 bases). The CDR3 is made up of 14 amino acids. Trimming pared 3 bases from V and 3 bases from J, leaving 12 bases between. Germline CDR1 is DFQATT and CDR2 is SNEGSKA (reference sequence). This chain's CDR3 is CSASLAGIYNEQFF. DNA of the CDR3: TGCAGTGCTAGTTTGGCGGGGATCTACAATGAGCAGTTCTTC.

This chain connects TRBV4-2 to TRBJ1-6; D is undetermined. Per germline, CDR1 LGHNA and CDR2 YNFKEQ. The ends were cut back, 1 base at V and 2 bases at J, with 9 bases in the middle. The CDR3 is 16 amino acids. CDR3 in DNA: TGTGCCAGCAGCCAAGCTTGGGAAGCCTATAATTCACCCCTCCACTTT. Its translation is CASSQAWEAYNSPLHF.

The J gene is TRBJ1-5, the V gene TRBV20-1; D unclear. The CDR3 totals 13 residues. Trimming stripped 3 bases from V and 4 bases from J, with 10 bases between. The germline V gene has CDR1 DFQATT and CDR2 SNEGSKA (reference sequence). CDR3 region: CSASTAQNQPQHF. CDR3 DNA sequence: TGCAGTGCTAGTACGGCTCAAAATCAGCCCCAGCATTTT.

A remark on this clonotype: At one end the junction does not follow the germline gene, possibly because of a read error. The chain uses TRBV2 and TRBJ2-3; D remains unclear. The CDR3 has 13 amino acids. From germline, CDR1 is SNHLY and CDR2 FYNNEI. CDR3 in DNA: TGTGCCTGCAGTTCCCAGAGGTCAGGCACGCAGTATTTT. Translating it yields CACSSQRSGTQYF.

The V gene is TRBV28, the J gene TRBJ2-1; D is ambiguous. Germline V CDR1 and CDR2: MDHEN, SYDVKM. The CDR3 covers 15 residues. V was clipped by 1 base and J by 5 bases, with 12 bases between them. CDR3 bases: TGTGCCAGCAGTTTATTGGCCGAGAGTGACAATGAGCAGTTCTTC. This codes for CASSLLAESDNEQFF.

The genes are TRBV7-2 and TRBJ2-3; no firm D call. The CDR3 sequence is 17 residues long. Germline CDR1 SGHTA, CDR2 FQGNSA. The V gene lost 4 bases and the J gene lost 4 bases, with 21 bases spanning the gap. CDR3 loop: CASSSLAAGERPDTQYF. CDR3 in DNA: TGTGCCAGCAGCTCCCTCGCTGCCGGCGAGCGCCCAGATACGCAGTATTTT.

This clonotype has a handful of counts. The chain joins TRBV6-5 to TRBJ2-3; 9 nucleotides line up with TRBD1. The CDR3 has 12 residues. The V segment lost 10 bases and the J segment 5 bases; nucleotides outside the gene matches: 4. Germline V gene lookup returns CDR1 MNHEY and CDR2 SVGAGI. Here the CDR3 reads CATGQGRDTQYF. The CDR3 nucleotides read TGTGCCACGGGACAGGGTAGAGATACGCAGTATTTT.

This clonotype was seen a handful of times. V gene TRBV27 combines with J gene TRBJ2-5, with D perhaps matching TRBD1 (6 bases). V lost 0 bases, J lost 7 bases, and 18 bases lay in between. CDR1 MNHEY and CDR2 SMNVEV come from the germline V gene (reference sequence). The CDR3 runs to 16 residues. The CDR3 spells CASSLSGTPMGGTQYF. DNA for the CDR3: TGTGCCAGCAGTTTATCCGGGACACCCATGGGCGGGACCCAGTACTTC.

The CDR3 is CASSLNRDPNQPQHF. As DNA, the CDR3 is TGTGCCAGCAGCTTAAATCGGGACCCAAATCAGCCCCAGCATTTT. This rearrangement joins TRBV7-2 to TRBJ1-5, with TRBD1 as a possible D gene (5 bases). V dropped 2 bases and J dropped 4 bases, with 12 bases sitting between them. Germline V CDR1 and CDR2: SGHTA, FQGNSA. CDR3 length equals 15 residues.

The chain uses TRBV18 and TRBJ2-7; TRBD1 aligns across 7 bases. Germline CDR1 is KGHSH and CDR2 is LQKENI. V trimming: 6 bases; J trimming: 0 bases; junction bases outside the gene matches: 8. The CDR3 is made up of 15 amino acids. CDR3 loop: CASSPTGTVSYEQYF. DNA for the CDR3: TGTGCCAGCTCCCCAACCGGGACAGTCTCCTACGAGCAGTACTTC.